The 14 T cell receptor beta chains below come from one sample, sequenced in a study of cytomegalovirus exposure and HLA in healthy donors. The PCR made use of 60 Vbeta and 13 Jbeta primers. The repertoire was sequenced with immunoSEQ multiplex PCR; TCRdb's copy has only in-frame clones and lacks some. Here the sample spans about 180,000 clones, approximately 80% being singletons. The sequenced sample consisted of PBMCs. These receptors all stem from a man aged 18-30 years in good health and CMV-seronegative.

The chain is built from TRBV7-9 and TRBJ1-3; 10 nucleotides match TRBD1. CDR3 length equals 14 residues. Germline CDR1 and CDR2: SEHNR and FQNEAQ (reference sequence). The junction had 4 bases not matched to a gene; V was cut back by 5 bases and J by 6 bases. In DNA form, the CDR3 reads TGTGCCAGCAGCGCCGGACAGGGGGTAAACACCATATATTTT. Its translation: CASSAGQGVNTIYF.

V gene TRBV6-5 combines with J gene TRBJ2-7, with D tentatively TRBD1 (5 bases). V dropped 2 bases and J dropped 6 bases, with 11 bases sitting between them. This CDR3 spans 13 amino acids. The germline V gene has CDR1 MNHEY and CDR2 SVGAGI. The CDR3 coding sequence is TGTGCCAGCAGTTACCTCAGGGCTCGCGAGCAGTACTTC. Translated: CASSYLRAREQYF.

The chain joins TRBV5-1 to TRBJ2-3; a weak D match, TRBD2 (6 bases). CDR1 and CDR2 from the germline V gene are SGHRS and YFSETQ. The CDR3 consists of 15 residues. Trimming left V 0 bases short and J 1 base short, with 9 bases between. Written as DNA, the CDR3 is TGCGCCAGCAGCTTGGAACCGGGGGGCACAGATACGCAGTATTTT. This encodes CASSLEPGGTDTQYF.

This clone was detected only once. The rearrangement uses TRBV19 and TRBJ2-7, with 9 bases identical to TRBD1. The CDR3 contains 15 residues. CDR1 is LNHDA, CDR2 SQIVND, per germline (reference sequence). Trimming removed 5 bases from V and 5 bases from J; junction bases left unmatched: 10. The CDR3 is CASSSTGTGFHEQYF. CDR3 DNA: TGTGCCAGTAGTTCAACCGGGACAGGGTTCCACGAGCAGTACTTC.

This chain uses TRBV7-9 with TRBJ2-5, with D possibly matching TRBD2 (5 bases). Deletions cut 5 bases from V and 2 bases from J, with 12 bases between. Germline CDR1 reads SEHNR; CDR2 reads FQNEAQ (reference sequence). This CDR3 is 14 amino acids long. DNA of the CDR3: TGTGCCAGCAGCCCCCGGACGGGACAAGAGACCCAGTACTTC. Protein sequence: CASSPRTGQETQYF.

The genes are TRBV10-3 and TRBJ1-1; TRBD1 aligns across 7 bases. The CDR3 spans 13 residues. Germline CDR1 and CDR2: ENHRY and SYGVKD. V was clipped by 7 bases and J by 4 bases; unmatched bases: 6. The CDR3 DNA follows: TGTGCCATCACCCGGGACAGTGGCACTGAAGCTTTCTTT. Its translation: CAITRDSGTEAFF.

This chain connects TRBV18 to TRBJ1-1; TRBD1 matches at 8 bases. The V gene's germline CDR1 is KGHSH and CDR2 LQKENI. The trim removed 5 bases at V and 7 bases at J, leaving 6 bases unmatched. There are 13 residues in the CDR3. CDR3 region: CASSSGQGDEAFF. CDR3 sequence (DNA): TGTGCCAGCTCAAGTGGACAGGGAGATGAAGCTTTCTTT.

The V gene is TRBV11-3, the J gene TRBJ2-2; 11 nucleotides align to TRBD1. Germline CDR1 is SGHNT and CDR2 is YENEEA. The CDR3 covers 13 residues. V trimming: 5 bases; J trimming: 15 bases; junction bases outside the gene matches: 8. CDR3 amino acids: CASSPGQGEVVFF. For the CDR3, the DNA is TGTGCCAGCAGCCCGGGACAGGGGGAAGTGGTGTTTTTT.

The rearrangement uses TRBV2 and TRBJ2-7, with TRBD1 matching over 8 bases. V lost 8 bases to trimming and J lost 7 bases; unmatched junction nucleotides: 10. The CDR3 loop spans 13 amino acids. Germline CDR1 reads SNHLY; CDR2 reads FYNNEI. This CDR3 is CASSDRGRGEQYF. The CDR3 bases are TGTGCCAGCTCAGACAGGGGCCGAGGTGAGCAGTACTTC.

The CDR3 region has the DNA TGTGCCAGCAGTTCGGACAGGGGGCGGAATACGCAGTATTTT. This gives the protein CASSSDRGRNTQYF. The chain couples TRBV27 to TRBJ2-3; 11 bases align to TRBD1. The CDR3 runs to 14 residues. V shed 4 bases, J shed 7 bases, and the junction held 4 bases outside the gene matches. CDR1 and CDR2 (germline): MNHEY, SMNVEV (reference sequence).

The rearrangement joins TRBV28 to TRBJ1-3; D uncertain. CDR3 length: 11 amino acids. Trimming cost V 4 bases and J 8 bases, with 6 bases left between them. Germline V gene sequence: CDR1 MDHEN, CDR2 SYDVKM. The CDR3 protein is CASSSVDTIYF. In nucleotides, the CDR3 is TGTGCCAGCAGTTCGGTTGACACCATATATTTT.

This chain links TRBV28 with TRBJ2-7; 8 bases agree with TRBD1. Trimming at V came to 2 bases and at J to 4 bases, leaving 7 bases not matched to a gene. This CDR3 has 15 residues. Germline V CDR1 and CDR2: MDHEN, SYDVKM. CDR3 DNA sequence: TGTGCCAGCAGTTTACGACAGGGGTATGAATACGAGCAGTACTTC. Its translation: CASSLRQGYEYEQYF.

CDR3: CASNLLTGNTGELFF. CDR3 nucleotides: TGTGCCAGCAACTTGCTGACAGGCAACACCGGGGAGCTGTTTTTT. This chain connects TRBV7-9 to TRBJ2-2; D is possibly TRBD1 (6 bases). The CDR3 has 15 residues. Trimming removed 7 bases at V and 2 bases at J, with 14 bases between. The germline gives CDR1 SEHNR, CDR2 FQNEAQ (reference sequence).

The gene calls are TRBV7-9 and TRBJ1-1, with a tentative D call TRBD1 (5 bases). The V end lost 2 bases, the J end lost 0 bases, and 10 bases lay between the germline ends. Germline CDR1 is SEHNR and CDR2 is FQNEAQ (reference sequence). The CDR3 sequence is 15 residues long. The CDR3 sequence: CASSLLGTMNTEAFF. The CDR3 DNA follows: TGTGCCAGCAGCTTACTGGGGACTATGAACACTGAAGCTTTCTTT.